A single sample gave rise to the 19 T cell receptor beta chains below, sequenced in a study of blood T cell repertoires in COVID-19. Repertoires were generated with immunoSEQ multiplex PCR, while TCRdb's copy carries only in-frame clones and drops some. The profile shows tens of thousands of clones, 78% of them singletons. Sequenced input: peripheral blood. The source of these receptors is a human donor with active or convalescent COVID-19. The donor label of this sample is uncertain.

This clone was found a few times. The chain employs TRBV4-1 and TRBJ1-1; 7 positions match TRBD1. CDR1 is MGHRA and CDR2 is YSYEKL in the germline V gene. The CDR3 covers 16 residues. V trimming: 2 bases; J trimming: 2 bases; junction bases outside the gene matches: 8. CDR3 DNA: TGCGCCAGCAGCCAACAACCGGGACAGAGTAACACTGAAGCTTTCTTT. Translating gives CASSQQPGQSNTEAFF.

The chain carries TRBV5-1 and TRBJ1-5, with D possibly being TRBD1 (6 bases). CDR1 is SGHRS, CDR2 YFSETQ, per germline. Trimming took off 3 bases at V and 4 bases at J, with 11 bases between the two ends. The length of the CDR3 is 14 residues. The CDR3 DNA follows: TGCGCCAGCAGCTCAGGGGACCTAAATCAGCCCCAGCATTTT. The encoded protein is CASSSGDLNQPQHF.

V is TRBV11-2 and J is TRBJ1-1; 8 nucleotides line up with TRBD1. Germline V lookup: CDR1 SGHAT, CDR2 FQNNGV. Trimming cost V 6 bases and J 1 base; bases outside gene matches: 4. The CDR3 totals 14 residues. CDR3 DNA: TGTGCCAGCAGACGACAGGGGAGGAACACTGAAGCTTTCTTT. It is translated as CASRRQGRNTEAFF.

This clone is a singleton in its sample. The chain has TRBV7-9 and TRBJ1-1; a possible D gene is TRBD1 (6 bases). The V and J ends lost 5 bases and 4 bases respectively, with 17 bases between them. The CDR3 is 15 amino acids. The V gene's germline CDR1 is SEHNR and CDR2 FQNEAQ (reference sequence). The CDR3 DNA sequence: TGTGCCAGCAGCCCTCGACAGGTCGGGACCACTGAAGCTTTCTTT. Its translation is CASSPRQVGTTEAFF.

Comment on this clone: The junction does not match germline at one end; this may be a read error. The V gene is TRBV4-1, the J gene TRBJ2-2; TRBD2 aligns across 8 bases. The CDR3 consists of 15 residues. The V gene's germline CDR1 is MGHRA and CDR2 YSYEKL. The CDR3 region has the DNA TGCGCCACCAGCCTGGCCGGGGGGGGGCCCGGGGAGCTGTTTTTT. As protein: CATSLAGGGPGELFF.

The CDR3 loop is CASSRGTGRAFF. CDR3 in DNA: TGTGCCAGCAGTCGAGGGACAGGGAGGGCTTTCTTT. This chain uses TRBV12-3 or TRBV12-4 with TRBJ1-1, with 9 bases lining up with TRBD1. Trimming at V came to 5 bases and at J to 11 bases, leaving 6 bases not matched to a gene. The CDR3 covers 12 residues.

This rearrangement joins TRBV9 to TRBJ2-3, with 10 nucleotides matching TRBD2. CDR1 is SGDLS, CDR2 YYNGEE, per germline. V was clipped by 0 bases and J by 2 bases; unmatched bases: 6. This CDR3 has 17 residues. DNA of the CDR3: TGTGCCAGCAGCGTAGGTTGGCTAGCGGGAGCCACAGATACGCAGTATTTT. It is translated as CASSVGWLAGATDTQYF.

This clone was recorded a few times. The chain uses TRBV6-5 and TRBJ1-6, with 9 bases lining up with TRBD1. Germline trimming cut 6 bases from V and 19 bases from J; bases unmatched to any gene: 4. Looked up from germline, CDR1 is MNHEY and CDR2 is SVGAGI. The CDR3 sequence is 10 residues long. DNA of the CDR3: TGTGCCAGCAGCGACAGGGGGGCACACTTT. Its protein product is CASSDRGAHF.

The CDR3, as DNA: TGTGCCAGCAGCCCCACGACAGGGGGCAATGAAAAACTGTTTTTT. It encodes CASSPTTGGNEKLFF. The chain links TRBV5-4 to TRBJ1-4, with 10 bases aligning to TRBD1. With 4 bases clipped from V and 5 bases from J, the junction kept 5 bases outside the gene matches. The CDR3 consists of 15 residues. Germline V gives CDR1 SGHNT, CDR2 YYREEE (reference sequence).

This CDR3 reads CAWSRQGGGNTIYF. The CDR3, as DNA: TGTGCCTGGTCCCGACAGGGTGGCGGAAACACCATATATTTT. V is TRBV30 and J is TRBJ1-3; TRBD1 aligns across 7 bases. Trimming removed 5 bases from V and 4 bases from J; junction bases left unmatched: 8. The CDR3 runs to 14 residues. The germline CDR1 and CDR2 sequences are GTSNPN and SVGIG (reference sequence). The whole variable domain, filled in from reference TRBV30 and TRBJ1-3, reads SQTIHQWPATLVQPVGSPLSLECTVEGTSNPNLYWYRQAAGRGLQLLFYSVGIGQISSEVPQNLSASRPQDRQFILSSKKLLLSDSGFYLCAWSRQGGGNTIYFGEGSWLTVV.

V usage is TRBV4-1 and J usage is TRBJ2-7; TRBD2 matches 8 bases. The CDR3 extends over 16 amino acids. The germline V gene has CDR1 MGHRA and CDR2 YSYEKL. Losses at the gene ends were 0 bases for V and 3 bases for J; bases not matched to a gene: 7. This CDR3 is CASSQEDGRANYEQYF. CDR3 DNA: TGCGCCAGCAGCCAAGAGGACGGGAGGGCCAACTACGAGCAGTACTTC.

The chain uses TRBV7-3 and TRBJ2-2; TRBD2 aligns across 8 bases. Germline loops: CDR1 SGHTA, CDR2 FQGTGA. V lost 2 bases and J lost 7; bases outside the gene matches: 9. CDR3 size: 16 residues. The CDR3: CASSLSPAGDSGELFF. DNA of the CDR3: TGTGCCAGCAGCTTATCTCCAGCGGGAGATAGCGGGGAGCTGTTTTTT.

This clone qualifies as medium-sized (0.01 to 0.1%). CDR3 in amino acids: CASRDRASTGELFF. CDR3 nucleotide sequence: TGTGCCAGCCGCGACAGGGCGAGCACCGGGGAGCTGTTTTTT. The chain couples TRBV27 to TRBJ2-2, with 7 bases fitting TRBD1. The CDR3 covers 14 residues. The germline CDR1 and CDR2 sequences are MNHEY and SMNVEV (reference sequence). V shed 8 bases and J 4 bases; nucleotides not matched to a gene: 7.

The CDR3 sequence is CATSDAQTFYNEQFF. The CDR3 region has the DNA TGTGCCACCAGTGATGCCCAGACATTTTACAATGAGCAGTTCTTC. This rearrangement joins TRBV24-1 to TRBJ2-1; the D is unclear. This CDR3 is 15 amino acids long. V lost 3 bases, J lost 4 bases, and 12 bases lay in between. Germline values: CDR1 KGHDR, CDR2 SFDVKD.

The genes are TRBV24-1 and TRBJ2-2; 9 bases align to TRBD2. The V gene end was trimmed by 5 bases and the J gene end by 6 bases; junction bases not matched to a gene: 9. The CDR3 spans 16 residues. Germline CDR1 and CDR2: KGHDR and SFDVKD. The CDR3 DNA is TGTGCCACCAGTGGGGATAGCGGGAGACCTCCCGGGGAGCTGTTTTTT. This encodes CATSGDSGRPPGELFF.

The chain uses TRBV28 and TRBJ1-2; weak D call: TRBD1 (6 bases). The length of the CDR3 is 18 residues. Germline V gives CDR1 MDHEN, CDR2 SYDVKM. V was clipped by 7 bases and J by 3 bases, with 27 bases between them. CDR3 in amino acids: CASKIPGAGAYPDYGYTF. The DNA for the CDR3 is TGTGCCAGCAAAATCCCCGGGGCAGGGGCCTATCCAGACTATGGCTACACCTTC.

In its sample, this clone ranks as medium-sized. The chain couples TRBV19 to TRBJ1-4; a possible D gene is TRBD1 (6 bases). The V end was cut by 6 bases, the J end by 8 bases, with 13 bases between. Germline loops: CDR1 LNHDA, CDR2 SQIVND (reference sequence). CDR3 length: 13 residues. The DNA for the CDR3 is TGTGCCAGTAGGATGGGGGCAGGGGAAAAACTGTTTTTT. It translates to CASRMGAGEKLFF. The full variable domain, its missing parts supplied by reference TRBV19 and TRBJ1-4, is DGGITQSPKYLFRKEGQNVTLSCEQNLNHDAMYWYRQDPGQGLRLIYYSQIVNDFQKGDIAEGYSVSREKKESFPLTVTSAQKNPTAFYLCASRMGAGEKLFFGSGTQLSVL.

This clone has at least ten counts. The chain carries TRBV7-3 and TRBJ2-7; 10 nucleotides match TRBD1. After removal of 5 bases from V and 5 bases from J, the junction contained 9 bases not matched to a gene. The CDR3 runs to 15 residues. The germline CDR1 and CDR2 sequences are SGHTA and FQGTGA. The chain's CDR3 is CASSLGQGEWNEQYF. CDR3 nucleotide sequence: TGTGCCAGCAGCCTTGGACAGGGGGAATGGAACGAGCAGTACTTC.

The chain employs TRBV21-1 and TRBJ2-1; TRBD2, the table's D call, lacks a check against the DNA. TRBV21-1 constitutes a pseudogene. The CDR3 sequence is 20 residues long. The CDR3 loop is CASSTLGASGSERIYNEQFF. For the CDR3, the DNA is TGTGCCAGCAGCACCCTTGGGGCTAGCGGGAGTGAACGAATTTACAATGAGCAGTTCTTC.